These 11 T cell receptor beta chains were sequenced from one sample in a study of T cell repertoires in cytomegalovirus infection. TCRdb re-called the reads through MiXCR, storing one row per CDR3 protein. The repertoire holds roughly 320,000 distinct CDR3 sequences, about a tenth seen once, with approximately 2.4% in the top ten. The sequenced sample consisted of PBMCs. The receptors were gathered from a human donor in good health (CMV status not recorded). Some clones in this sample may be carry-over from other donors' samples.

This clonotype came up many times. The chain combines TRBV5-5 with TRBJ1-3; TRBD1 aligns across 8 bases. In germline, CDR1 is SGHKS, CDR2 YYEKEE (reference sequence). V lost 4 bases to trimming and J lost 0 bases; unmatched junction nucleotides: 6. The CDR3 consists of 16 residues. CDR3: CASSLQGGSSGNTIYF. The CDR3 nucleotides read TGTGCCAGCAGCCTACAGGGGGGGAGCTCTGGAAACACCATATATTTT.

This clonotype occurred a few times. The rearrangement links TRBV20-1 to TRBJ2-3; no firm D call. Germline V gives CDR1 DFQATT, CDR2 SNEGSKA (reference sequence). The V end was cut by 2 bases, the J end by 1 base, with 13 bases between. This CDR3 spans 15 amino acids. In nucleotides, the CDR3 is TGCAGTGCTAGAATGACTCCCCACGGCACAGATACGCAGTATTTT. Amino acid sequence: CSARMTPHGTDTQYF.

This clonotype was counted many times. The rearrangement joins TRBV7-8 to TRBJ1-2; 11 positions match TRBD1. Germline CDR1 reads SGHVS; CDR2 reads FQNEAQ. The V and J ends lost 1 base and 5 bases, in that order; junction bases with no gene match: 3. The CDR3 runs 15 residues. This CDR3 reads CASSLGGQGEYGYTF. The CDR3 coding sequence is TGTGCCAGCAGCTTAGGGGGACAGGGGGAATATGGCTACACCTTC.

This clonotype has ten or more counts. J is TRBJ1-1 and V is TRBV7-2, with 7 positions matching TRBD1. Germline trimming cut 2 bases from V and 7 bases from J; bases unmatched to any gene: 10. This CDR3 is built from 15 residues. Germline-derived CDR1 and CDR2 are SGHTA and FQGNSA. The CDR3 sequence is CASSLPPEGAGEAFF. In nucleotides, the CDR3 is TGTGCCAGCAGCTTACCCCCCGAGGGGGCTGGTGAAGCTTTCTTT. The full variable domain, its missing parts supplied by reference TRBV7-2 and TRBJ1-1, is GAGVSQSPSNKVTEKGKDVELRCDPISGHTALYWYRQSLGQGLEFLIYFQGNSAPDKSGLPSDRFSAERTGGSVSTLTIQRTQQEDSAVYLCASSLPPEGAGEAFFGQGTRLTVV.

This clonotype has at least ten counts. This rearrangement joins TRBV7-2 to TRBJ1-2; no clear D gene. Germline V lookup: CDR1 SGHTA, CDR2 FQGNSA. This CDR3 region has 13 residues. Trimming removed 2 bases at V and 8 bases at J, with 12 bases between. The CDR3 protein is CASSLWERWGYTF. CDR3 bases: TGTGCCAGCAGCTTATGGGAACGCTGGGGCTACACCTTC. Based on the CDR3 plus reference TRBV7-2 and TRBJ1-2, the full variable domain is GAGVSQSPSNKVTEKGKDVELRCDPISGHTALYWYRQSLGQGLEFLIYFQGNSAPDKSGLPSDRFSAERTGGSVSTLTIQRTQQEDSAVYLCASSLWERWGYTFGSGTRLTVV.

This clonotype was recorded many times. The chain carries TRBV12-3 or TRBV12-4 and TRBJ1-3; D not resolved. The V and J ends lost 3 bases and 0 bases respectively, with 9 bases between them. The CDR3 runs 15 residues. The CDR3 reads CASSFGRLSGNTIYF. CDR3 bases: TGTGCCAGCAGTTTTGGCAGACTCTCTGGAAACACCATATATTTT.

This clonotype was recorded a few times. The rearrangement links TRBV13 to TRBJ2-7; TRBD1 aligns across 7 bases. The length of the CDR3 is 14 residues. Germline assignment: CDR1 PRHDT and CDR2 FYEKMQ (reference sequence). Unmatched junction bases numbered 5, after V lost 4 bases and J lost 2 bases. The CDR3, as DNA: TGTGCCAGCAGCTCGGGCAGGGGGACCTACGAGCAGTACTTC. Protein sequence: CASSSGRGTYEQYF.

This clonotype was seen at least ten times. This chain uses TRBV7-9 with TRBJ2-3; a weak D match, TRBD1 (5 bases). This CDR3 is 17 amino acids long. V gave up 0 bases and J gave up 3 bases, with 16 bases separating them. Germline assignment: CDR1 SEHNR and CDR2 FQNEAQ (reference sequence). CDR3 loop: CASSLAGSTKGTDTQYF. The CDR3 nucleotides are TGTGCCAGCAGCTTAGCGGGCAGTACGAAGGGGACAGATACGCAGTATTTT. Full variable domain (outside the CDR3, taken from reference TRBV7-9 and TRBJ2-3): DTGVSQNPRHKITKRGQNVTFRCDPISEHNRLYWYRQTLGQGPEFLTYFQNEAQLEKSRLLSDRFSAERPKGSFSTLEIQRTEQGDSAMYLCASSLAGSTKGTDTQYFGPGTRLTVL.

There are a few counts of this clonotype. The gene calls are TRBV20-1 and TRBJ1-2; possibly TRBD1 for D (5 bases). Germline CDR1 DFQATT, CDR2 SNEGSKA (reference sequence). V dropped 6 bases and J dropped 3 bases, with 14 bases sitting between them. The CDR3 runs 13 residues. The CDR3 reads CSAGGETHYGYTF. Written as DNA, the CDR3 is TGCAGTGCCGGGGGGGAAACTCACTATGGCTACACCTTC.

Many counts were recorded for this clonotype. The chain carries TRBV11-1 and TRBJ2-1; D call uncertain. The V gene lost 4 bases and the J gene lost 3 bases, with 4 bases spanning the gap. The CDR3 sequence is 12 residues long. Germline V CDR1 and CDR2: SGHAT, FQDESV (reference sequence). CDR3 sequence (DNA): TGTGCCAGCAGCTCCATCTACAATGAGCAGTTCTTC. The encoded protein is CASSSIYNEQFF.

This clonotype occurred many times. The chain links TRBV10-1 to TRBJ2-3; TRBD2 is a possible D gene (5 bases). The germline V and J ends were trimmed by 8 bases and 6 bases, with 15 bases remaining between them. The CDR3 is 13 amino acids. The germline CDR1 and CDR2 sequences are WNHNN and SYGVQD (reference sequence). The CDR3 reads CASQLRTGDTQYF. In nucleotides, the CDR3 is TGCGCCAGCCAACTACGGACTGGCGATACGCAGTATTTT.